The 32 T cell receptor beta chains in this list originate from one sample, sequenced in a study of shared clonotypes between healthy human individuals. Sequencing used immunoSEQ multiplex PCR; TCRdb keeps in-frame clones, though not all of them. The table lists about 1 million clones, around 76% of them singletons. Specimen: memory CD4+ T cells sorted from blood. Subset described: CD45RA-negative fraction. The receptors were gathered from a man between 18 and 29 years old in good health.

This chain links TRBV4-1 with TRBJ2-7; D might be TRBD2 (5 bases). Germline loops: CDR1 MGHRA, CDR2 YSYEKL. This CDR3 is 15 amino acids long. V was shortened by 4 bases and J by 7 bases, with 20 bases between the two germline ends. The CDR3 DNA is TGCGCCAGCAGCCCCTCGGGGAGAAGGTCACAGGAGCAGTACTTC. Translating gives CASSPSGRRSQEQYF.

The table lists this clone with many counts. V is TRBV5-1 and J is TRBJ2-2; maybe TRBD1 (6 bases). V lost 2 bases and J 7 bases, leaving 12 bases between the germline ends. The CDR3 is 14 residues long. Germline V gives CDR1 SGHRS, CDR2 YFSETQ. In DNA form, the CDR3 reads TGCGCCAGCAGCTTTACAGGGACCGGCGGGGAGCTGTTTTTT. It encodes CASSFTGTGGELFF.

The sample holds many counts of this clone. This chain uses TRBV6-6 with TRBJ1-2; D is perhaps TRBD1 (6 bases). The CDR3 extends over 14 amino acids. Trimming cost V 5 bases and J 6 bases, with 16 bases left between them. CDR1 and CDR2 (germline): MNHNY, SVGAGI (reference sequence). The DNA of the CDR3 is TGTGCCAGCAGTCCAATACAGGGTCCGAATGGCTACACCTTC. It is translated as CASSPIQGPNGYTF.

This chain uses TRBV30 with TRBJ2-2; D is unclear. The germline V gene has CDR1 GTSNPN and CDR2 SVGIG (reference sequence). V was shortened by 2 bases and J by 4 bases, with 8 bases between the two germline ends. CDR3 length: 13 residues. CDR3 region: CAWSHWGTGELFF. Here the CDR3 DNA reads TGTGCCTGGAGTCACTGGGGCACCGGGGAGCTGTTTTTT.

As to this clone: Other DNA sequences in the same sample also yield this CDR3. The rearrangement links TRBV9 to TRBJ1-1; D is ambiguous. V dropped 0 bases and J dropped 0 bases, with 6 bases sitting between them. Germline-derived CDR1 and CDR2 are SGDLS and YYNGEE. The CDR3 runs to 14 residues. CDR3 sequence (DNA): TGTGCCAGCAGCGTAGCCGGCATGAACACTGAAGCTTTCTTT. It is translated as CASSVAGMNTEAFF. The full variable domain, rest sourced from reference TRBV9 and TRBJ1-1, is DSGVTQTPKHLITATGQRVTLRCSPRSGDLSVYWYQQSLDQGLQFLIQYYNGEERAKGNILERFSAQQFPDLHSELNLSSLELGDSALYFCASSVAGMNTEAFFGQGTRLTVV.

The chain links TRBV5-5 to TRBJ1-4, with D uncertain. The V end was cut by 4 bases, the J end by 0 bases, with 13 bases between. The CDR3 length is 16 residues. Germline CDR1 and CDR2: SGHKS and YYEKEE (reference sequence). CDR3 in amino acids: CASSPGSSATNEKLFF. The CDR3 DNA reads TGTGCCAGCAGCCCGGGGAGTAGTGCAACTAATGAAAAACTGTTTTTT.

The V call is TRBV9, the J call TRBJ1-3; D unclear. V was trimmed by 2 bases and J by 0 bases, leaving 6 bases between them. Per germline, CDR1 SGDLS and CDR2 YYNGEE. CDR3 length: 14 amino acids. This CDR3 is CASSVSGSGNTIYF. The CDR3 DNA reads TGTGCCAGCAGCGTGTCAGGCTCTGGAAACACCATATATTTT.

This sequence joins TRBV5-1 and TRBJ2-4; 8 bases match TRBD1. The length of the CDR3 is 12 residues. Trimming cost V 5 bases and J 9 bases; bases outside gene matches: 4. Germline assignment: CDR1 SGHRS and CDR2 YFSETQ. The CDR3 sequence: CASSSTGAIQYF. The CDR3 region has the DNA TGCGCCAGCAGTTCGACAGGGGCCATTCAGTACTTC.

The chain employs TRBV10-3 and TRBJ2-3, with TRBD2 identical over 12 bases. CDR3 size: 15 residues. V shed 6 bases and J 4 bases; nucleotides not matched to a gene: 5. Germline V gene lookup returns CDR1 ENHRY and CDR2 SYGVKD. The CDR3 DNA reads as TGTGCCATCAGCGTGACTAGCGGGAGTGCAGATACGCAGTATTTT. It is translated as CAISVTSGSADTQYF.

The V call is TRBV7-6, the J call TRBJ2-7; D may be TRBD1 (6 bases). Trimming stripped 5 bases from V and 4 bases from J, with 12 bases between. The germline CDR1 and CDR2 sequences are SGHVS and FNYEAQ. The CDR3 has 13 amino acids. The CDR3 coding sequence is TGTGCCAGCAGCCAAGGGACACAGTACGAGCAGTACTTC. Amino acids: CASSQGTQYEQYF.

The rearrangement joins TRBV7-2 to TRBJ2-4; D is uncertain. Germline CDR1 is SGHTA and CDR2 is FQGNSA. The CDR3 totals 15 residues. Trimming pared 1 base from V and 0 bases from J, leaving 7 bases between. Here the CDR3 reads CASSLDTQAKNIQYF. The CDR3 bases are TGTGCCAGCAGCTTAGATACCCAAGCCAAAAACATTCAGTACTTC.

The J gene is TRBJ2-5, the V gene TRBV4-1; D gene uncertain. The V gene's germline CDR1 is MGHRA and CDR2 YSYEKL. Trimming removed 1 base from V and 5 bases from J, with 8 bases in between. The length of the CDR3 is 13 residues. The CDR3 reads CASSQGSRETQYF. CDR3 nucleotide sequence: TGCGCCAGCAGCCAAGGATCCCGCGAGACCCAGTACTTC.

V is TRBV28 and J is TRBJ1-5; tentatively, D is TRBD1 (5 bases). The V and J ends lost 6 bases and 6 bases respectively, with 18 bases between them. The CDR3 loop spans 15 amino acids. Germline CDR1 reads MDHEN; CDR2 reads SYDVKM. The CDR3 sequence: CASRPGAIGTQPQHF. In nucleotides, the CDR3 is TGTGCCAGCAGGCCTGGTGCCATTGGGACTCAGCCCCAGCATTTT.

A note on this clone: An end of the junction does not agree with germline; a read error may underlie this. V usage is TRBV5-1 and J usage is TRBJ1-2; no clear D. The CDR3 has 14 amino acids. Germline V gene data show CDR1 as SGHRS and CDR2 as YFSETQ. For the CDR3, the DNA is TGCGCCAGCAGTTTGGGAGACCTGCGGGATGGCTACACCTTC. This translates into CASSLGDLRDGYTF.

The chain is built from TRBV13 and TRBJ2-7; 7 bases line up with TRBD2. This CDR3 has 14 residues. With V trimmed by 5 bases and J by 7 bases, 11 bases remained unmatched. The germline V gene encodes CDR1 PRHDT and CDR2 FYEKMQ (reference sequence). CDR3: CASSDRSRGGEQYF. The CDR3 bases are TGTGCCAGCAGCGACCGGTCTCGGGGAGGGGAGCAGTACTTC.

This chain uses TRBV7-8 with TRBJ2-7; possibly TRBD1 for D (6 bases). There are 12 residues in the CDR3. CDR1 is SGHVS and CDR2 is FQNEAQ in the germline V gene. Deletions cut 8 bases from V and 7 bases from J, with 15 bases between. The CDR3 loop is CASGQGPGEQYF. In DNA form, the CDR3 reads TGTGCCAGCGGGCAGGGGCCCGGTGAGCAGTACTTC.

The rearrangement joins TRBV5-1 to TRBJ2-1; TRBD1 agrees at 8 bases. CDR1 is SGHRS, CDR2 YFSETQ, per germline. This CDR3 has 14 residues. The V gene end was trimmed by 1 base and the J gene end by 9 bases; junction bases not matched to a gene: 6. CDR3 in amino acids: CASSLQGAWGEQFF. CDR3 DNA: TGCGCCAGCAGCTTGCAGGGGGCCTGGGGTGAGCAGTTCTTC. The variable domain in full, completed from reference TRBV5-1 and TRBJ2-1, reads KAGVTQTPRYLIKTRGQQVTLSCSPISGHRSVSWYQQTPGQGLQFLFEYFSETQRNKGNFPGRFSGRQFSNSRSEMNVSTLELGDSALYLCASSLQGAWGEQFFGPGTRLTVL.

The V call is TRBV6-1, the J call TRBJ1-6, with a tentative D call TRBD1 (6 bases). Germline V gene lookup returns CDR1 MNHNS and CDR2 SASEGT. CDR3 size: 15 residues. Trimming took 8 bases from V and 1 from J, leaving 12 bases between them. For the CDR3, the DNA is TGTGCCAGCGTCCGGGACACTTCCTATAATTCACCCCTCCACTTT. Translating it yields CASVRDTSYNSPLHF.

This clone occurred many times. CDR3 coding DNA: TGCGCCAGCAGCTTTCGACAGGGGGTCGGGGAGCTGTTTTTT. Its protein product is CASSFRQGVGELFF. This sequence joins TRBV5-1 and TRBJ2-2; 9 nucleotides agree with TRBD1. With V trimmed by 2 bases and J by 7 bases, 3 bases remained unmatched. In germline, CDR1 is SGHRS, CDR2 YFSETQ. CDR3 size: 14 residues.

V gene TRBV4-1 combines with J gene TRBJ1-6, with TRBD1 identical over 7 bases. J was trimmed by 5 bases and V by 4 bases; bases with no gene match: 8. CDR3 size: 16 residues. Germline values: CDR1 MGHRA, CDR2 YSYEKL. For the CDR3, the DNA is TGCGCCAGCAGCCCACCGGGACAGTGGGATAATTCACCCCTCCACTTT. It yields the protein CASSPPGQWDNSPLHF.

The chain employs TRBV5-1 and TRBJ1-1; tentatively, D is TRBD1 (6 bases). Germline CDR1 SGHRS, CDR2 YFSETQ. This CDR3 region has 13 residues. V lost 3 bases, J lost 8 bases, and 14 bases lay in between. In nucleotides, the CDR3 is TGCGCCAGCAGCTATGTACCCGGGACAGAAGCTTTCTTT. It yields the protein CASSYVPGTEAFF.

This sequence joins TRBV6-1 and TRBJ1-5, with 10 bases matching TRBD1. CDR3 size: 14 residues. Germline trimming cut 8 bases from V and 4 bases from J; bases unmatched to any gene: 5. Germline V gives CDR1 MNHNS, CDR2 SASEGT. CDR3 sequence (DNA): TGTGCCAGCTCCAGACAGGGGGCAAATCAGCCCCAGCATTTT. Translation gives CASSRQGANQPQHF.

This chain uses TRBV12-5 with TRBJ2-7, with a weak D call TRBD1 (6 bases). Germline CDR1 reads LGHNT; CDR2 reads FRNRAP. Trimming cost V 3 bases and J 1 base, with 13 bases left between them. CDR3 size: 15 residues. The CDR3 DNA follows: TGTGCTAGTGGTTTTACAGGGAAGGGGTCCTACGAGCAGTACTTC. Its translation is CASGFTGKGSYEQYF.

The chain has TRBV7-9 and TRBJ1-4; 8 positions agree with TRBD1. The CDR3 loop spans 14 amino acids. CDR1 SEHNR and CDR2 FQNEAQ come from the germline V gene (reference sequence). V shed 5 bases and J 8 bases; nucleotides not matched to a gene: 7. DNA for the CDR3: TGTGCCAGCAGCCTACCGGGACAGGCAGAAAAACTGTTTTTT. This encodes CASSLPGQAEKLFF.

The table lists this clone with a few counts. The chain is built from TRBV6-6 and TRBJ1-3, with 8 bases fitting TRBD1. J lost 0 bases, V lost 5 bases, and 3 bases had no gene match. The CDR3 contains 15 residues. The germline V gene has CDR1 MNHNY and CDR2 SVGAGI (reference sequence). CDR3 loop: CASSQGQVSGNTIYF. Here the CDR3 DNA reads TGTGCCAGCAGTCAGGGACAGGTCTCTGGAAACACCATATATTTT.

The rearrangement links TRBV7-8 to TRBJ1-1; D is unresolved. Germline CDR1 and CDR2: SGHVS and FQNEAQ. The ends were cut back, 7 bases at V and 5 bases at J, with 20 bases in the middle. There are 15 residues in the CDR3. The CDR3 DNA follows: TGTGCCAGCACCAATCGAGTTTCGGGAGGGACTGAAGCTTTCTTT. Its protein is CASTNRVSGGTEAFF. Full variable domain (missing parts from reference TRBV7-8 and TRBJ1-1): GAGVSQSPRYKVAKRGQDVALRCDPISGHVSLFWYQQALGQGPEFLTYFQNEAQLDKSGLPSDRFFAERPEGSVSTLKIQRTQQEDSAVYLCASTNRVSGGTEAFFGQGTRLTVV.

This sequence joins TRBV10-3 and TRBJ2-7; D is perhaps TRBD1 (5 bases). V lost 0 bases, J lost 2 bases, and 14 bases lay in between. The CDR3 spans 16 residues. Germline lookup yields CDR1 ENHRY and CDR2 SYGVKD. The CDR3 loop is CAISESGLTGTYEQYF. The DNA of the CDR3 is TGTGCCATCAGTGAGTCAGGGCTAACAGGTACCTACGAGCAGTACTTC.

Comment on this clone: Different DNA sequences within this sample yield the same CDR3. This chain links TRBV6-5 with TRBJ2-7; TRBD1 aligns across 7 bases. Germline V gene data show CDR1 as MNHEY and CDR2 as SVGAGI. V lost 0 bases, J lost 7 bases, and 3 bases stayed unmatched. This CDR3 contains 13 residues. Here the CDR3 reads CASSYSTGWEQYF. The CDR3 nucleotides read TGTGCCAGCAGTTACTCGACAGGGTGGGAGCAGTACTTC.

This sequence joins TRBV7-8 and TRBJ1-1; 8 positions match TRBD1. Germline assignment: CDR1 SGHVS and CDR2 FQNEAQ. V gave up 4 bases and J gave up 5 bases; unmatched junction bases: 9. The length of the CDR3 is 15 residues. DNA for the CDR3: TGTGCCAGCAGCTACCGGACAGGGAGAAAAACTGAAGCTTTCTTT. Translating gives CASSYRTGRKTEAFF.

The chain couples TRBV4-3 to TRBJ2-3, with 7 bases matching TRBD2. The germline V gene encodes CDR1 LGHNA and CDR2 YSLEER. This CDR3 has 16 residues. J gave up 3 bases and V 1 base, and 7 bases lay outside the gene matches. CDR3 nucleotide sequence: TGCGCCAGCAGCCAAGTCTACTCAGCGGGAACAGATACGCAGTATTTT. As protein: CASSQVYSAGTDTQYF.

The chain carries TRBV19 and TRBJ1-5; D is undetermined. The CDR3 consists of 14 residues. V gave up 7 bases and J gave up 0 bases, with 10 bases separating them. Looked up from germline, CDR1 is LNHDA and CDR2 is SQIVND (reference sequence). CDR3: CASNSPYSNQPQHF. In DNA form, the CDR3 reads TGTGCCAGTAACAGCCCGTATAGCAATCAGCCCCAGCATTTT.

J is TRBJ2-5 and V is TRBV5-1; D tentatively reads TRBD1 or TRBD2 (5 bases each). The germline gives CDR1 SGHRS, CDR2 YFSETQ. This CDR3 contains 15 residues. V was trimmed by 5 bases and J by 1 base, leaving 15 bases between them. This CDR3 is CASSRMGVSQETQYF. DNA of the CDR3: TGCGCCAGCAGTCGGATGGGGGTTTCCCAAGAGACCCAGTACTTC.